The 18 T cell receptor beta chains listed next were all sequenced from one sample in a study of neurological immune-mediated disorders. TCRdb re-called the 5' RACE reads with MiXCR, one entry per CDR3 protein. The sample holds about 66,000 distinct CDR3 sequences, 4.5% to 5.5% seen once. Sequencing used PBMCs. Every receptor here comes from a man aged 25-40 years with multiple sclerosis.

The genes are TRBV11-2 and TRBJ2-2; D is perhaps TRBD1 (7 bases). Deletions cut 2 bases from V and 6 bases from J, with 16 bases between. CDR3 size: 16 residues. In germline, CDR1 is SGHAT, CDR2 FQNNGV. This CDR3 is CASSLQAGGGSGELFF. The CDR3 DNA reads as TGTGCCAGCAGCTTACAGGCAGGGGGAGGTTCCGGGGAGCTGTTTTTT.

This clonotype was recorded many times. The chain is built from TRBV4-1 and TRBJ2-1; no definite D call. Looked up from germline, CDR1 is MGHRA and CDR2 is YSYEKL. There are 16 residues in the CDR3. V lost 2 bases and J 0 bases, leaving 11 bases between the germline ends. The DNA for the CDR3 is TGCGCCAGCAGCCAAATAGGGCTGAGCTCCTACAATGAGCAGTTCTTC. It encodes CASSQIGLSSYNEQFF.

This clonotype was seen only a few times. This chain links TRBV20-1 with TRBJ2-3; D is tentatively TRBD1 or TRBD2 (7 bases each). This CDR3 has 14 amino acids. V was cut by 6 bases and J by 4 bases, with 17 bases left in between. Germline CDR1 DFQATT, CDR2 SNEGSKA (reference sequence). This chain's CDR3 is CSAPGEGAADTQYF. The CDR3 region has the DNA TGCAGTGCGCCCGGGGAGGGGGCCGCAGATACGCAGTATTTT.

In this sample, this clonotype turned up a few times. The V and J genes are TRBV5-1 and TRBJ2-1, with TRBD1 matching over 12 bases. The CDR3 is 18 residues long. In germline, CDR1 is SGHRS, CDR2 YFSETQ. The ends lost 1 base at V and 7 bases at J; junction bases unmatched: 12. The CDR3 DNA reads TGCGCCAGCAGCTTGATGGGATTTGGGACAGGGGGCAGAAATGAGCAGTTCTTC. It encodes CASSLMGFGTGGRNEQFF.

A remark on this clonotype: A much larger clone differs by one base, so this may be a read error. The chain carries TRBV25-1 and TRBJ2-5; D is possibly TRBD1 (6 bases). Per germline, CDR1 MGHDK and CDR2 SYGVNS. This CDR3 region has 15 residues. The CDR3 sequence is CASSDHRDPQKTQYF. CDR3 in DNA: TGTGCCAGCAGTGACCACAGGGATCCCCAAAAGACCCAGTACTTC.

Comments on this clonotype: At one of its ends the junction is not consistent with the germline gene, which may arise from a read error. The rearrangement joins TRBV5-6 to TRBJ1-5; no clear D. Germline assignment: CDR1 SGHDT and CDR2 YYEEEE. CDR3 length equals 14 residues. The CDR3, as DNA: TGTGCCAGCAGCTTGAAGGGCTATAGGCAGCCCCAGAATTTT. It is translated as CASSLKGYRQPQNF.

In its sample, this clonotype was seen a few times. The chain recombines TRBV20-1 with TRBJ1-1; D remains unclear. CDR3 length: 15 amino acids. Trimming took 0 bases from V and 1 from J, leaving 12 bases between them. Germline CDR1 DFQATT, CDR2 SNEGSKA (reference sequence). The CDR3 DNA reads as TGCAGTGCTAGAGACCCGGGCAGAAAGAACACTGAAGCTTTCTTT. Translating it yields CSARDPGRKNTEAFF.

This clonotype has at least ten counts. The CDR3 bases are TGTGCCAGCGAACGGGGAGATGCGAACACCGGGGAGCTGTTTTTT. It encodes CASERGDANTGELFF. V and J are TRBV7-8 and TRBJ2-2, with D perhaps TRBD2 (5 bases). V was cut by 8 bases and J by 0 bases, with 13 bases left in between. CDR1 and CDR2 (germline): SGHVS, FQNEAQ. CDR3 size: 15 residues.

The CDR3 DNA is TGCAGTGCTAGTGCCGGACAGCAGTTCTTC. This codes for CSASAGQQFF. The chain couples TRBV20-1 to TRBJ2-1; D gene ambiguous. This CDR3 is built from 10 residues. The V gene lost 3 bases and the J gene lost 11 bases, with 8 bases spanning the gap. Germline values: CDR1 DFQATT, CDR2 SNEGSKA (reference sequence).

This clonotype was found a few times. V is TRBV20-1 and J is TRBJ2-5; D not certain. The CDR3 sequence is 13 residues long. The V end was cut by 1 base, the J end by 4 bases, with 10 bases between. Per germline, CDR1 DFQATT and CDR2 SNEGSKA (reference sequence). Written as DNA, the CDR3 is TGCAGTGCTAGAGGGGAAAGCATAGAGACCCAGTACTTC. Translating it yields CSARGESIETQYF.

This clonotype came up a few times. This clone may be a read error of a much larger clone one base away. V is TRBV5-1 and J is TRBJ1-1; D not certain. This CDR3 region has 13 residues. The ends were cut back, 1 base at V and 1 base at J, with 5 bases in the middle. Germline lookup yields CDR1 SGHRS and CDR2 YFSETQ. The DNA for the CDR3 is TGCGCCAGCAGCTTGACCAGGAACACTGAAGCTTTCTTT. It yields the protein CASSLTRNTEAFF.

This clonotype was recorded at least ten times. J is TRBJ1-6 and V is TRBV10-3; perhaps TRBD1 as D (5 bases). The CDR3 covers 14 residues. Germline assignment: CDR1 ENHRY and CDR2 SYGVKD. Trimming shortened V by 4 bases and J by 7 bases, and 11 bases separated the two germline ends. The chain's CDR3 is CAISAGRENSPLHF. CDR3 coding DNA: TGTGCCATCAGTGCGGGCAGGGAGAATTCACCCCTCCACTTT.

In its sample, this clonotype was seen a few times. V is TRBV10-1 and J is TRBJ2-2; TRBD1 is a possible D gene (6 bases). Germline-derived CDR1 and CDR2 are WNHNN and SYGVQD (reference sequence). V shed 5 bases and J shed 4 bases, with 11 bases lying between them. This CDR3 has 14 residues. Written as DNA, the CDR3 is TGCGCCAGCAGTATGACAGGCCTCACCGGGGAGCTGTTTTTT. The encoded protein is CASSMTGLTGELFF.

This clonotype has at least ten counts. The V and J genes are TRBV6-1 and TRBJ1-1, with 7 bases aligning to TRBD1. J lost 1 base, V lost 8 bases, and 4 bases had no gene match. The germline gives CDR1 MNHNS, CDR2 SASEGT. This CDR3 comprises 13 residues. CDR3 region: CASAGQRNTEAFF. DNA for the CDR3: TGTGCCAGCGCGGGACAGAGGAACACTGAAGCTTTCTTT.

This clonotype appeared many times. The chain is built from TRBV7-9 and TRBJ2-7; no definite D call. Germline-derived CDR1 and CDR2 are SEHNR and FQNEAQ (reference sequence). V lost 5 bases and J 5 bases, leaving 10 bases between the germline ends. The CDR3 runs to 12 residues. The CDR3 sequence is CASSVTGHEQYF. For the CDR3, the DNA is TGTGCCAGCAGCGTGACCGGCCACGAGCAGTACTTC.

The chain links TRBV6-6 to TRBJ2-7, with a weak D call TRBD1 (6 bases). V dropped 9 bases and J dropped 2 bases, with 8 bases sitting between them. The CDR3 is made up of 11 amino acids. CDR1 is MNHNY and CDR2 is SVGAGI in the germline V gene (reference sequence). The CDR3 is CASRQAYEQYF. DNA of the CDR3: TGTGCCAGTAGACAGGCCTACGAGCAGTACTTC.

The genes are TRBV6-5 and TRBJ2-3; no clear D. Trimming cost V 5 bases and J 2 bases, with 14 bases left between them. Germline V gene data show CDR1 as MNHEY and CDR2 as SVGAGI. CDR3 size: 15 residues. This chain's CDR3 is CASSARNRATDTQYF. The CDR3 DNA reads as TGTGCCAGCAGTGCCAGGAACCGGGCCACAGATACGCAGTATTTT.

This clonotype was found many times. The V gene is TRBV6-5, the J gene TRBJ2-3; 7 bases align to TRBD2. Germline V gene sequence: CDR1 MNHEY, CDR2 SVGAGI. This CDR3 has 12 amino acids. J gave up 8 bases and V 6 bases, and 5 bases lay outside the gene matches. CDR3 sequence: CASSFREGTQYF. CDR3 DNA: TGTGCCAGCAGCTTCAGGGAGGGTACGCAGTATTTT.